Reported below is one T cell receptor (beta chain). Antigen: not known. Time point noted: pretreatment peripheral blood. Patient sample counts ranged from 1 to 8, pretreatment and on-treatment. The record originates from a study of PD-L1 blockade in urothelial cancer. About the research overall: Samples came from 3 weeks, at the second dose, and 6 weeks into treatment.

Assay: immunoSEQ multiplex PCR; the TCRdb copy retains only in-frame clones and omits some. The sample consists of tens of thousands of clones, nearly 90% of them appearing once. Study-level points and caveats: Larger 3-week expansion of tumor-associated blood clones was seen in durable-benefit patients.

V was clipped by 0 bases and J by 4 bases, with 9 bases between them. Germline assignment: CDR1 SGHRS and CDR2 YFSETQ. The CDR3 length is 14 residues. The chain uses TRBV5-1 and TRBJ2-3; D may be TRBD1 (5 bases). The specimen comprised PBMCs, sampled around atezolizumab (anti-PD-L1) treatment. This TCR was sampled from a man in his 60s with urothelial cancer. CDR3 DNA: TGCGCCAGCAGCTTGGGGCAGGGATCAGATACGCAGTATTTT. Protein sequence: CASSLGQGSDTQYF.